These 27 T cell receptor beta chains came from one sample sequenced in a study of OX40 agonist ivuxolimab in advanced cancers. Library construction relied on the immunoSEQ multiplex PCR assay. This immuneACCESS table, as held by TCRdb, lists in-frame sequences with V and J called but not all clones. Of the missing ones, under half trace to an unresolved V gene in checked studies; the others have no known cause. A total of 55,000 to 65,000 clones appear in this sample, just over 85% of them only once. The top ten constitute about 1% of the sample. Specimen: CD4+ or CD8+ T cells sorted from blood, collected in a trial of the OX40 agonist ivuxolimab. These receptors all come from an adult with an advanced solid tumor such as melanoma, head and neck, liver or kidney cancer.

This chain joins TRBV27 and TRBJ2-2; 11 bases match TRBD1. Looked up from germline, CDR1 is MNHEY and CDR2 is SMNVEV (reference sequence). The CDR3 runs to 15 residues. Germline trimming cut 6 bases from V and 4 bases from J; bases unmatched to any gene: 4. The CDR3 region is CASRKGQGVTGELFF. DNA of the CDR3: TGTGCCAGCAGGAAGGGACAGGGGGTCACCGGGGAGCTGTTTTTT.

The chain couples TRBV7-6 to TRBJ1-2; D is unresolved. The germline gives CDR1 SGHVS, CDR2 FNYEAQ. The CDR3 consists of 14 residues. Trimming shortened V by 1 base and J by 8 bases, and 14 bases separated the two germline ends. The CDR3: CASSLGREVEGYTF. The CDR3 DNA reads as TGTGCCAGCAGCTTAGGACGGGAGGTGGAAGGCTACACCTTC.

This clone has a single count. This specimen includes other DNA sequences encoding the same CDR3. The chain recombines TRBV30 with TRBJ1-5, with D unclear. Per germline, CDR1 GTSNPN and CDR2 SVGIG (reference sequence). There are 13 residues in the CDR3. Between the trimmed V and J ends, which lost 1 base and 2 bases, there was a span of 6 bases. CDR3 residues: CAWSGGGNQPQHF. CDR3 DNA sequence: TGTGCCTGGAGTGGGGGTGGCAATCAGCCCCAGCATTTT.

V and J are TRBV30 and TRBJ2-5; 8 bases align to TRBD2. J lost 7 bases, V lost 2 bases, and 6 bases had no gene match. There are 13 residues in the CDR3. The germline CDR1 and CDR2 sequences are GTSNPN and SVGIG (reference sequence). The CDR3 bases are TGTGCCTGGAGTTCAGGGCTAGCGGGGACCCAGTACTTC. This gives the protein CAWSSGLAGTQYF. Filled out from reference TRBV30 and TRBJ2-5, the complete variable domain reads SQTIHQWPATLVQPVGSPLSLECTVEGTSNPNLYWYRQAAGRGLQLLFYSVGIGQISSEVPQNLSASRPQDRQFILSSKKLLLSDSGFYLCAWSSGLAGTQYFGPGTRLLVL.

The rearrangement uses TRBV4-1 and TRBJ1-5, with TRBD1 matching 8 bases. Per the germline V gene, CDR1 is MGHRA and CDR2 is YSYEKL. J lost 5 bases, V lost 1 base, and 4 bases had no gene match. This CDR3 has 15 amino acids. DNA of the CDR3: TGCGCCAGCAGCCAAGCTACGGACAGGGATCAGCCCCAGCATTTT. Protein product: CASSQATDRDQPQHF.

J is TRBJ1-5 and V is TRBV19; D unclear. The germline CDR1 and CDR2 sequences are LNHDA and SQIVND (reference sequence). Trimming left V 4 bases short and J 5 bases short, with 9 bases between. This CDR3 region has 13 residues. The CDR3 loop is CASSKQRDQPQHF. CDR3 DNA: TGTGCCAGTAGTAAACAGCGCGATCAGCCCCAGCATTTT.

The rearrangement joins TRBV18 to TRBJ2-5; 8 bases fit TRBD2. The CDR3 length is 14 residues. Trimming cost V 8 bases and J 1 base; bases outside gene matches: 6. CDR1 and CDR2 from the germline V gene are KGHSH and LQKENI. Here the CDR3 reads CASITGGAQETQYF. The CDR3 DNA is TGTGCCAGCATCACCGGGGGGGCCCAAGAGACCCAGTACTTC.

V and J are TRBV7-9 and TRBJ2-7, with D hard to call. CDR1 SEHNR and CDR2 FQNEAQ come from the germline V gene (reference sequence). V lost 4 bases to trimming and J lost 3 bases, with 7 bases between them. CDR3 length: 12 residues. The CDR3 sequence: CASSYLDYEQYF. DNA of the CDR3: TGTGCCAGCAGCTATTTAGACTACGAGCAGTACTTC.

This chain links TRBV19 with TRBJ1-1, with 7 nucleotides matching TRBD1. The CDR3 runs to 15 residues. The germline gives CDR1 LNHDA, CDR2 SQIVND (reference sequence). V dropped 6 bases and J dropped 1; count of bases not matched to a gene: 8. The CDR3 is CASRDTGASNTEAFF. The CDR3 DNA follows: TGTGCCAGTAGGGATACAGGGGCCTCGAACACTGAAGCTTTCTTT.

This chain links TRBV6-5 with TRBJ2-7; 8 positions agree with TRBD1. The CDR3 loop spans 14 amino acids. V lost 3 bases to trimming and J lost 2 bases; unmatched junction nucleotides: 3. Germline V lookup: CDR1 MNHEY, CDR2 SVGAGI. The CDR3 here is CASSYGRGPYEQYF. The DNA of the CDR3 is TGTGCCAGCAGTTATGGCAGGGGGCCCTACGAGCAGTACTTC.

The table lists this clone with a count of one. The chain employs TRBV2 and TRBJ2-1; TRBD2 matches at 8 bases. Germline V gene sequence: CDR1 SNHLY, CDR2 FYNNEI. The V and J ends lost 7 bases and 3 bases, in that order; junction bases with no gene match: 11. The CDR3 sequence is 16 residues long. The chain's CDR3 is CASTSGRGVRYNEQFF. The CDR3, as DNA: TGTGCCAGCACCTCGGGGCGGGGGGTCCGCTACAATGAGCAGTTCTTC.

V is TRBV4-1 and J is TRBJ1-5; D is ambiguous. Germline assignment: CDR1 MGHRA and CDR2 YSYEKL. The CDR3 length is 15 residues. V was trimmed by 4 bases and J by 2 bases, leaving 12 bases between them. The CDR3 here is CASSRTPGRNQPQHF. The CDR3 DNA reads TGCGCCAGCAGCCGAACCCCCGGGCGCAATCAGCCCCAGCATTTT.

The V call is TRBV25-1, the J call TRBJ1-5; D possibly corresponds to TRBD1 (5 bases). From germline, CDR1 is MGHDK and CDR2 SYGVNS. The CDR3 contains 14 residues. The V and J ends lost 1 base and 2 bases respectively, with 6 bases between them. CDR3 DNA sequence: TGTGCCAGCAGTGAATCGGGGGGCAATCAGCCCCAGCATTTT. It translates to CASSESGGNQPQHF.

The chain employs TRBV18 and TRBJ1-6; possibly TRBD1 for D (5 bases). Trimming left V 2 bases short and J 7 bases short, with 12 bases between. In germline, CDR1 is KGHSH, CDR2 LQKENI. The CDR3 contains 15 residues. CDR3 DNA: TGTGCCAGCTCACCAAGCCGGCAGGGAAATTCACCCCTCCACTTT. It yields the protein CASSPSRQGNSPLHF.

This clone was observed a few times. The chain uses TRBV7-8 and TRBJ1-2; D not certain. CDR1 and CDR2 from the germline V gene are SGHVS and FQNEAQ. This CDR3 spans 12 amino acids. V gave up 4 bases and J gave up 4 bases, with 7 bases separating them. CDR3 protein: CASSSEFYGYTF. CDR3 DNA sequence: TGTGCCAGCAGCTCGGAATTCTATGGCTACACCTTC.

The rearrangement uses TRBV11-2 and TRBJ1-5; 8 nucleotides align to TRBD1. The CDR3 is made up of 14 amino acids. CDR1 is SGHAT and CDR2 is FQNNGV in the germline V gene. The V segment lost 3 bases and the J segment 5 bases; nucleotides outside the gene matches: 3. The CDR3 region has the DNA TGTGCCAGCAGCTTGGCAGGGGGCTATCAGCCCCAGCATTTT. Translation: CASSLAGGYQPQHF.

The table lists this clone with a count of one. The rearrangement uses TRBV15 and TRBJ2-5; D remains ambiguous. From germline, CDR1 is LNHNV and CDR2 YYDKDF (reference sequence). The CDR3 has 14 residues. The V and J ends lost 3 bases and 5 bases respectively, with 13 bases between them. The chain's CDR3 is CATSSFVMGETQYF. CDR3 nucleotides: TGTGCCACCAGCAGCTTCGTTATGGGCGAGACCCAGTACTTC. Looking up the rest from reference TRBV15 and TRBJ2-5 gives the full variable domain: DAMVIQNPRYQVTQFGKPVTLSCSQTLNHNVMYWYQQKSSQAPKLLFHYYDKDFNNEADTPDNFQSRRPNTSFCFLDIRSPGLGDTAMYLCATSSFVMGETQYFGPGTRLLVL.

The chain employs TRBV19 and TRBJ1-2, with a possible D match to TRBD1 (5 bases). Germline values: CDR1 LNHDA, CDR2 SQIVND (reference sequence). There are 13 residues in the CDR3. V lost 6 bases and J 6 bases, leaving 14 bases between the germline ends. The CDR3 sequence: CASRTTRGDGYTF. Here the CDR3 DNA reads TGTGCCAGTAGAACCACCCGGGGGGATGGCTACACCTTC.

The CDR3 spells CASSEDRGRTYGYTF. The DNA of the CDR3 is TGTGCCAGCAGTGAGGACAGGGGGCGCACCTATGGCTACACCTTC. The chain joins TRBV6-1 to TRBJ1-2, with 11 bases that match TRBD1. CDR3 length equals 15 residues. Looked up from germline, CDR1 is MNHNS and CDR2 is SASEGT. V shed 3 bases, J shed 4 bases, and the junction held 4 bases outside the gene matches.

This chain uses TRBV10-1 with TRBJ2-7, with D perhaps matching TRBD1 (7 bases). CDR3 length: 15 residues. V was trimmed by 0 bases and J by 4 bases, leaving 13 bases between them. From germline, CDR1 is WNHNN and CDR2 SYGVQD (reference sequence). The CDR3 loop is CASSESMAGGYEQYF. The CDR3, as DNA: TGCGCCAGCAGTGAGTCGATGGCAGGGGGGTACGAGCAGTACTTC.

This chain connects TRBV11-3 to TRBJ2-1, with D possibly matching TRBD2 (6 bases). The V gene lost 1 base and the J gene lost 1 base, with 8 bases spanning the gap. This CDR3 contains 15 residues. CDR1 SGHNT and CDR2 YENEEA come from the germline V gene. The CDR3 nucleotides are TGTGCCAGCAGCTTAGGTGGAGGGTCCTACAATGAGCAGTTCTTC. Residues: CASSLGGGSYNEQFF.

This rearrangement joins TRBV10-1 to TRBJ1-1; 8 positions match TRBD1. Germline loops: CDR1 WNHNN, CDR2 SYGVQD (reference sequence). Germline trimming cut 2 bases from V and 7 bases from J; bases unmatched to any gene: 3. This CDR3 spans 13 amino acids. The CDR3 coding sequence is TGCGCCAGCAGTGAGGCAGGGGGCATTGAAGCTTTCTTT. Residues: CASSEAGGIEAFF.

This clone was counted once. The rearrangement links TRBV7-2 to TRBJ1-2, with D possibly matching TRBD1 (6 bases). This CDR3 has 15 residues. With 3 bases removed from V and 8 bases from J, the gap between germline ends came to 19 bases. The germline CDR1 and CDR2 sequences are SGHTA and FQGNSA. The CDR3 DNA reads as TGTGCCAGCAGCTTCACAGGGCTCGGGTTGTCGGGCTACACCTTC. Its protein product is CASSFTGLGLSGYTF.

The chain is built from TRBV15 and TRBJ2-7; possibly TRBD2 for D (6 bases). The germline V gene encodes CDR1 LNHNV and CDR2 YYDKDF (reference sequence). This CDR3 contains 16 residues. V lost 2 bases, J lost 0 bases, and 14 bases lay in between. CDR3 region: CATSRTWGDGSYEQYF. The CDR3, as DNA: TGTGCCACCAGCAGAACCTGGGGGGATGGCTCCTACGAGCAGTACTTC.

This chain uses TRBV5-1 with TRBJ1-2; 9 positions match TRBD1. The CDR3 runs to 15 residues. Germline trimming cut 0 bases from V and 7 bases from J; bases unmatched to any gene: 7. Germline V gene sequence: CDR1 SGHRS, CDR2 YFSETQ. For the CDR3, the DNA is TGCGCCAGCAGCTTGGCCCTACAGGGGGCTGGTGGCTACACCTTC. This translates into CASSLALQGAGGYTF.

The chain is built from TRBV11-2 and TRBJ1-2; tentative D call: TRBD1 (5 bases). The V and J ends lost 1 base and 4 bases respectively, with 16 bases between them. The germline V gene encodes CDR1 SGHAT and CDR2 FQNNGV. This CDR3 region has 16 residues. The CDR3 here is CASSLAGGGRSYGYTF. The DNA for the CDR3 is TGTGCCAGCAGCTTAGCCGGGGGTGGCAGGAGCTATGGCTACACCTTC.

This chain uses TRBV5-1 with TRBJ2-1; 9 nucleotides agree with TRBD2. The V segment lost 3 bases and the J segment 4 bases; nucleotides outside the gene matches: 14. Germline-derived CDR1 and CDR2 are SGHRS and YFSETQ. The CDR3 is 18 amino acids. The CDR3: CASSYISSGGGVYNEQFF. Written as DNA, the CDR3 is TGCGCCAGCAGCTATATCTCCAGCGGCGGGGGGGTTTACAATGAGCAGTTCTTC.